The T cell receptor (beta chain) described here comes from a study of CD8+ T cells in alopecia areata. Across the study: Among treated patients, oral tofacitinib was administered at 5 to 10 mg twice daily. Study conclusions and caveats: Affected lesional scalp, above all in alopecia totalis/universalis, was more clonal than normal scalp.

Concerning this clone: Antigen specificity is unknown.

Lesional scalp punch biopsies and peripheral blood came from alopecia areata patients. PBMCs were stained for CD3, CD4 and CD8, and CD4+ and CD8+ T cells were sorted. Investigators isolated RNA and reverse transcribed it into cDNA to act as the sequencing template. The table came from immunoSEQ multiplex PCR; TCRdb's copy has only in-frame clones and leaves some out. The sample consists of some 130,000 clones, roughly three fifths of them appearing once. Germline loops: CDR1 SEHNR, CDR2 FQNEAQ (reference sequence). This CDR3 comprises 14 residues. Trimming removed 3 bases at V and 0 bases at J, with 6 bases between.

Here the sequenced sample was CD4+ T cells sorted from blood, taken at week 0. The chain is built from TRBV7-9 and TRBJ1-5; no firm D call. This clonotype originated in a human donor with alopecia areata. The CDR3 here is CASSLDYSNQPQHF. In DNA form, the CDR3 reads TGTGCCAGCAGCTTGGATTATAGCAATCAGCCCCAGCATTTT.